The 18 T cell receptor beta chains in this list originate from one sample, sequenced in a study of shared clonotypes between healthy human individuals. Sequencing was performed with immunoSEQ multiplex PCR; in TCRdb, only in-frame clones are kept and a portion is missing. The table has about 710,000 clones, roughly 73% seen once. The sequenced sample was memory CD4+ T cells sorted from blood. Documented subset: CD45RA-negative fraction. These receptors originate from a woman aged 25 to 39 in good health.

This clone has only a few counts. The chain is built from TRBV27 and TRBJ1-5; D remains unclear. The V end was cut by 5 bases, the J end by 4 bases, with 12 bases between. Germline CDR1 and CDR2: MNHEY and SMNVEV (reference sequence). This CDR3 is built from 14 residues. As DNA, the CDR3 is TGTGCCAGCAGTCCCATGACGGGGAATCAGCCCCAGCATTTT. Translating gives CASSPMTGNQPQHF.

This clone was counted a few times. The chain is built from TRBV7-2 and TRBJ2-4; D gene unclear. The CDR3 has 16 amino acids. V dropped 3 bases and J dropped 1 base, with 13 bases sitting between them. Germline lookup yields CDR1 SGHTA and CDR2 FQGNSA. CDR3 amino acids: CASSFFLDLAKNIQYF. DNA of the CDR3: TGTGCCAGCAGCTTTTTTTTGGACCTTGCCAAAAACATTCAGTACTTC.

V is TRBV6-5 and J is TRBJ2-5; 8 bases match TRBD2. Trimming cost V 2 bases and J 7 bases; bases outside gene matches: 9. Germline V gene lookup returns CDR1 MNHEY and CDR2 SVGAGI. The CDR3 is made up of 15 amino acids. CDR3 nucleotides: TGTGCCAGCAGTTACACACGGGGGGGGTCGTGGACCCAGTACTTC. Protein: CASSYTRGGSWTQYF.

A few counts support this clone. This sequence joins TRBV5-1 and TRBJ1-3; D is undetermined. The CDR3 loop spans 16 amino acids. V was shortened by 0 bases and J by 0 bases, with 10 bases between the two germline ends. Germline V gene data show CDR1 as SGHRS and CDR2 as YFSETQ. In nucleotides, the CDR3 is TGCGCCAGCAGCTTGGCCTGGCCGGCCTCTGGAAACACCATATATTTT. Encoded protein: CASSLAWPASGNTIYF.

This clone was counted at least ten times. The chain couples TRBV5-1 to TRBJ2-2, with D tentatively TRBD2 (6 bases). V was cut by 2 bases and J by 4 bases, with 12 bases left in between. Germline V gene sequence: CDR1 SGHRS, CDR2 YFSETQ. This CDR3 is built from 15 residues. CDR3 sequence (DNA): TGCGCCAGCAGCTTCGGAGGGGTGATCACCGGGGAGCTGTTTTTT. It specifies CASSFGGVITGELFF.

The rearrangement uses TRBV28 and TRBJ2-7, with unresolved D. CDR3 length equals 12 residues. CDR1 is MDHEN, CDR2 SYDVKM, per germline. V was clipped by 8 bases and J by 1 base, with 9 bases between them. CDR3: CASVLGSYEQYF. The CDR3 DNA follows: TGTGCCAGCGTCCTCGGGTCCTACGAGCAGTACTTC.

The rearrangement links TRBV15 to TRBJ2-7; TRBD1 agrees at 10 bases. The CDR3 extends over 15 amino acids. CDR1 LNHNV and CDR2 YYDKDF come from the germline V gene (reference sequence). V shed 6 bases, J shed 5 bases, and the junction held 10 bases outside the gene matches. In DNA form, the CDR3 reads TGTGCCACCAGGACAGGGGACAGGGGTGGCCACGAGCAGTACTTC. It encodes CATRTGDRGGHEQYF.

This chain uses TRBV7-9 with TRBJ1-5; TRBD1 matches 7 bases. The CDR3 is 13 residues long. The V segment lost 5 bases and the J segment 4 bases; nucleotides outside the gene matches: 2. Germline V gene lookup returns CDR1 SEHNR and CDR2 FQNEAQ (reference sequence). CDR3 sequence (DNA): TGTGCCAGCAGCAAACAGGGGAATCAGCCCCAGCATTTT. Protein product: CASSKQGNQPQHF. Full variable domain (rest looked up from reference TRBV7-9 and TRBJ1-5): DTGVSQNPRHKITKRGQNVTFRCDPISEHNRLYWYRQTLGQGPEFLTYFQNEAQLEKSRLLSDRFSAERPKGSFSTLEIQRTEQGDSAMYLCASSKQGNQPQHFGDGTRLSIL.

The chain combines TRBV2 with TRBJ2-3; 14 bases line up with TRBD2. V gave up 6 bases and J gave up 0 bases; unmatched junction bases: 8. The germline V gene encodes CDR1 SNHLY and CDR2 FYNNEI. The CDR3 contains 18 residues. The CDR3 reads CASSPGLAGAYSTDTQYF. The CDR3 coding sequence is TGTGCCAGCAGCCCGGGACTAGCGGGAGCTTACAGCACAGATACGCAGTATTTT.

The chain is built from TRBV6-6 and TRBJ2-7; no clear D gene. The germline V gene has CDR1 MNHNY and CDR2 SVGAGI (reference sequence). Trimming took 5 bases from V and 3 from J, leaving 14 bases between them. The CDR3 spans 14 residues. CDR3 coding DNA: TGTGCCAGCAGTCCCGCCACACTCATCTACGAGCAGTACTTC. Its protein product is CASSPATLIYEQYF.

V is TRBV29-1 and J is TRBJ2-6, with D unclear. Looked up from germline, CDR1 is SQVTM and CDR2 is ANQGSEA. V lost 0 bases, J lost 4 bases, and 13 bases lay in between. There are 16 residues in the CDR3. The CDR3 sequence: CSVEDPWVRGANVLTF. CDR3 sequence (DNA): TGCAGCGTTGAAGATCCGTGGGTGAGGGGGGCCAACGTCCTGACTTTC.

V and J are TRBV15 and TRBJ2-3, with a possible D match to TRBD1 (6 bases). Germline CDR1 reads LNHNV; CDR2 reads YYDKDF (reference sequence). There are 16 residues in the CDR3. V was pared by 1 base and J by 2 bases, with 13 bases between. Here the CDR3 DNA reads TGTGCCACCAGCAGAGGGGTGGACAGAGCCACAGATACGCAGTATTTT. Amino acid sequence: CATSRGVDRATDTQYF.

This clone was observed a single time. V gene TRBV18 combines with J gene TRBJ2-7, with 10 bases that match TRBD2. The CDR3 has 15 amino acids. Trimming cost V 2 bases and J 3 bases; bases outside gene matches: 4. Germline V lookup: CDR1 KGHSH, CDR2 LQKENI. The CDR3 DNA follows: TGTGCCAGCTCACCAGTCCTAGCGGGAGACTACGAGCAGTACTTC. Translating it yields CASSPVLAGDYEQYF. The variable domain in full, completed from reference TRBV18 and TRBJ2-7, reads NAGVMQNPRHLVRRRGQEARLRCSPMKGHSHVYWYRQLPEEGLKFMVYLQKENIIDESGMPKERFSAEFPKEGPSILRIQQVVRGDSAAYFCASSPVLAGDYEQYFGPGTRLTVT.

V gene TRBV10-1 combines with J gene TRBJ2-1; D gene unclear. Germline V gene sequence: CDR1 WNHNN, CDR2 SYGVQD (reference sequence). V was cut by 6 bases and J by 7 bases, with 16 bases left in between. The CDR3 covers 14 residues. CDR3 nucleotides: TGCGCCAGCAGCGCTCAAGCGTTCGGGAATGAGCAGTTCTTC. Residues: CASSAQAFGNEQFF.

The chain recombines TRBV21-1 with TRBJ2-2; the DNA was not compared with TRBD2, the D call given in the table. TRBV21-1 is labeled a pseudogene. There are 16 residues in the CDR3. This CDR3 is CASSKALSGSTGELFF. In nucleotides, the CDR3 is TGTGCCAGCAGCAAAGCGCTCAGCGGGAGCACCGGGGAGCTGTTTTTT.

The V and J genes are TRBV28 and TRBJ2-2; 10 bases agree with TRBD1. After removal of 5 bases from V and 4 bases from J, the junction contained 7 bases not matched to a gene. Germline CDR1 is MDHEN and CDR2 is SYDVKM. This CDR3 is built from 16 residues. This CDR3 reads CASSPTDRGPTGELFF. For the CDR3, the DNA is TGTGCCAGCAGTCCGACCGACAGGGGGCCCACCGGGGAGCTGTTTTTT.

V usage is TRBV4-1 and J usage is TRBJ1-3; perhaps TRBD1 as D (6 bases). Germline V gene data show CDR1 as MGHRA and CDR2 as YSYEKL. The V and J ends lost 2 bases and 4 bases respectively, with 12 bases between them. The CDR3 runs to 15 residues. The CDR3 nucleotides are TGCGCCAGCAGCCAATTCACAGGGTTGGGAAACACCATATATTTT. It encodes CASSQFTGLGNTIYF.

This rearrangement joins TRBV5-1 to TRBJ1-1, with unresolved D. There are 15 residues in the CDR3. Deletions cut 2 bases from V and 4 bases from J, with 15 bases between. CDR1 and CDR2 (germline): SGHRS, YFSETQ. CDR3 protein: CASSLAQTVSTEAFF. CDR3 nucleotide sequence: TGCGCCAGCAGCTTAGCCCAAACGGTGAGCACTGAAGCTTTCTTT.